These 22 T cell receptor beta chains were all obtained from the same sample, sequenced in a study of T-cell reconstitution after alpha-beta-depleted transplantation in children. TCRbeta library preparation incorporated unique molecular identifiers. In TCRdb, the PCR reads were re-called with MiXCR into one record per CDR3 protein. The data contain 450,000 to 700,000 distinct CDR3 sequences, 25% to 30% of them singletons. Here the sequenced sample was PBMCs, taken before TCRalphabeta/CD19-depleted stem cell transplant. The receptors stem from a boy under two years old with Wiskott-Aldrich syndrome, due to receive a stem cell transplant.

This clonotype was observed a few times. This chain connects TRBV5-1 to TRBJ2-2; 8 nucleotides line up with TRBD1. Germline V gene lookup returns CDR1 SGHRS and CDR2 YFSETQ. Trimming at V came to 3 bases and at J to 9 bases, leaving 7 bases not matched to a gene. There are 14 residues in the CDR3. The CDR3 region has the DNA TGCGCCAGCAGCTCCTATGACAGGGGCCGGGAGCTGTTTTTT. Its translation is CASSSYDRGRELFF. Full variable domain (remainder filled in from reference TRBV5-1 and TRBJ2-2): KAGVTQTPRYLIKTRGQQVTLSCSPISGHRSVSWYQQTPGQGLQFLFEYFSETQRNKGNFPGRFSGRQFSNSRSEMNVSTLELGDSALYLCASSSYDRGRELFFGEGSRLTVL.

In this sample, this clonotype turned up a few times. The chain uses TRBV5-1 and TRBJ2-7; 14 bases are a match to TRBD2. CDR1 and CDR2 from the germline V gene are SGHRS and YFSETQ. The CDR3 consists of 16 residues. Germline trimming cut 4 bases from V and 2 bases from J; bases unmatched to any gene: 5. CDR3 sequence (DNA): TGCGCCAGCAGCGCGGGACTAGCGGGAGCCGCCTACGAGCAGTACTTC. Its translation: CASSAGLAGAAYEQYF. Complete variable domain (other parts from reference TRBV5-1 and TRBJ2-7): KAGVTQTPRYLIKTRGQQVTLSCSPISGHRSVSWYQQTPGQGLQFLFEYFSETQRNKGNFPGRFSGRQFSNSRSEMNVSTLELGDSALYLCASSAGLAGAAYEQYFGPGTRLTVT.

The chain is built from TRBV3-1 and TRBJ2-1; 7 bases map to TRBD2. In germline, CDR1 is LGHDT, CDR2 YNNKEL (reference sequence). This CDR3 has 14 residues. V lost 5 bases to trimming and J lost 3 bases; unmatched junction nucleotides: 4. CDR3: CASSGRALYNEQFF. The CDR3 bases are TGTGCCAGCAGCGGGAGGGCCCTCTACAATGAGCAGTTCTTC.

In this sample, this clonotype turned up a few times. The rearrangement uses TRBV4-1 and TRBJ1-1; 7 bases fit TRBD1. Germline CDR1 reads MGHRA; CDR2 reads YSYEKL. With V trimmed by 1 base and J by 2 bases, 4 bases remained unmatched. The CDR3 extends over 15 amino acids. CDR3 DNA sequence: TGCGCCAGCAGCCAAGGACAGGGCCCTAACACTGAAGCTTTCTTT. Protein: CASSQGQGPNTEAFF.

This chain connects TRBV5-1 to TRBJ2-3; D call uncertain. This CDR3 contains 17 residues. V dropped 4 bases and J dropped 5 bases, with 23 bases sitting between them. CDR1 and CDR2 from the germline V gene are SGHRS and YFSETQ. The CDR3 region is CASSLQSNIYAGDTQYF. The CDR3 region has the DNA TGCGCCAGCAGCCTCCAAAGCAACATATACGCAGGAGATACGCAGTATTTT.

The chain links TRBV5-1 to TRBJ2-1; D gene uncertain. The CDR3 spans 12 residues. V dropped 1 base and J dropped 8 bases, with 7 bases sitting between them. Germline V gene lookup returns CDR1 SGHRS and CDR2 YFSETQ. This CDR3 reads CASSLNGYEQFF. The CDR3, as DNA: TGCGCCAGCAGCTTGAACGGTTATGAGCAGTTCTTC.

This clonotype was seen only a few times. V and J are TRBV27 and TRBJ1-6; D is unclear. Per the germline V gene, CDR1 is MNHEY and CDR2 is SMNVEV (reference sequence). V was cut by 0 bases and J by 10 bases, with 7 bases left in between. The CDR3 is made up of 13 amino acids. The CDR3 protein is CASSLSSLSPLHF. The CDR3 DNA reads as TGTGCCAGCAGTTTATCTAGTCTGTCACCCCTCCACTTT.

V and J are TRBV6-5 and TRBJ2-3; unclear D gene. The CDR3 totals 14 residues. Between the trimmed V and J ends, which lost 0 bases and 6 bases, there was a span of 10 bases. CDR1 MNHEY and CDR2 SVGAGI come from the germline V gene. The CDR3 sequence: CASSYSLGRDTQYF. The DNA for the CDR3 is TGTGCCAGCAGTTACTCACTCGGCAGGGATACGCAGTATTTT.

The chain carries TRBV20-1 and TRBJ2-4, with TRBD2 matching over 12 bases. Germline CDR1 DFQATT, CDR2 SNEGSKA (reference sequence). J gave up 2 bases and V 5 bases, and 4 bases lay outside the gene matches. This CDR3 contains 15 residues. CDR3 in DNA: TGCAGTGCTTCACTAGCGGGAGGTTCCAAAAACATTCAGTACTTC. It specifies CSASLAGGSKNIQYF.

Here the CDR3 reads CASSPELNTEAFF. CDR3 nucleotides: TGTGCCAGCAGTCCTGAACTGAACACTGAAGCTTTCTTT. The V and J genes are TRBV7-6 and TRBJ1-1; no firm D call. CDR1 is SGHVS and CDR2 is FNYEAQ in the germline V gene. Between the trimmed V and J ends, which lost 6 bases and 0 bases, there was a span of 8 bases. The CDR3 spans 13 residues.

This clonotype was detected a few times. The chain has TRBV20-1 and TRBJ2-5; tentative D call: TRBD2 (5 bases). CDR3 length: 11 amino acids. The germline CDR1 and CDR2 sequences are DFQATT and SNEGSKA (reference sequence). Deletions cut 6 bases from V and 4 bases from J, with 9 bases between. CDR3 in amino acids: CSAQTTETQYF. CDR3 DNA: TGCAGTGCCCAGACTACAGAGACCCAGTACTTC.

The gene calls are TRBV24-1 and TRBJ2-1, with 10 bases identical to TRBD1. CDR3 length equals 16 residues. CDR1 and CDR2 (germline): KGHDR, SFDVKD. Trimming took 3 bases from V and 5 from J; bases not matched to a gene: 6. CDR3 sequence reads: CATSDPGGTGDNEQFF. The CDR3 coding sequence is TGTGCCACCAGTGATCCAGGAGGGACAGGGGACAATGAGCAGTTCTTC.

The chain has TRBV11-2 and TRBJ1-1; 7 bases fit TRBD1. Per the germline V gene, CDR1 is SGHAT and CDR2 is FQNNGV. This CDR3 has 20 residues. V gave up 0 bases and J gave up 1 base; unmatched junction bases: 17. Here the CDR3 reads CASSLDRLRGQPYRNTEAFF. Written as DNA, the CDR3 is TGTGCCAGCAGCTTAGATCGGCTTCGGGGACAGCCTTACCGGAACACTGAAGCTTTCTTT.

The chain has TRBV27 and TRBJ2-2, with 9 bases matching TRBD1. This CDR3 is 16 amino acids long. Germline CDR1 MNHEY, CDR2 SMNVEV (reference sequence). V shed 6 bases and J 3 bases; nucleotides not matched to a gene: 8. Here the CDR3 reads CASSRGTGLYTGELFF. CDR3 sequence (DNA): TGTGCCAGCAGCCGGGGGACAGGGTTGTACACCGGGGAGCTGTTTTTT.

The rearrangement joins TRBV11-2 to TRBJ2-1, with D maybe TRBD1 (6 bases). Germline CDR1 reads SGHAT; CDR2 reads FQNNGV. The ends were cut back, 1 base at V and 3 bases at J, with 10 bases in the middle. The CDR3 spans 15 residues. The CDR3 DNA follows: TGTGCCAGCAGCTTAGTCCCAGGGGTCTACAATGAGCAGTTCTTC. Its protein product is CASSLVPGVYNEQFF.

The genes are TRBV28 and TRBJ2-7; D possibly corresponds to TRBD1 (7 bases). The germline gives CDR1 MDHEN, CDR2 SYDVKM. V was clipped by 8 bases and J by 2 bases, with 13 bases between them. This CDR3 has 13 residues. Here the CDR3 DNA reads TGTGCCAGCGGACTAACAGGGGCCTACGAGCAGTACTTC. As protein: CASGLTGAYEQYF.

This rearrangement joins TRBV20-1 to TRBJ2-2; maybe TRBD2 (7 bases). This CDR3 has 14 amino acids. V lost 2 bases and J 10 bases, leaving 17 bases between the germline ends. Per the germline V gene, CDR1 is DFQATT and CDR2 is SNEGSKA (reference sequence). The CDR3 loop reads CSARRGRAREELFF. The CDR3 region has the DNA TGCAGTGCTAGAAGGGGGAGGGCCCGGGAGGAGCTGTTTTTT.

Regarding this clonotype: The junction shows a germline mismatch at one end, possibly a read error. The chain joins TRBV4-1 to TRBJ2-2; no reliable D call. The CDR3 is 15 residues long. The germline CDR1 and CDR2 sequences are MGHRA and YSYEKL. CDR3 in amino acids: CASSRGETNTWELFF. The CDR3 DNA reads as TGCGCCAGCAGCCGTGGGGAAACGAACACCTGGGAGCTGTTTTTT.

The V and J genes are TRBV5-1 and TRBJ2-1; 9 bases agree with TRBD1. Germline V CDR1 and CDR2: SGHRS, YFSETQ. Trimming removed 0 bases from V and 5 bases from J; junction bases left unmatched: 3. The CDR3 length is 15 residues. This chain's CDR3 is CASSLAGTGNNEQFF. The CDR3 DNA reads TGCGCCAGCAGCTTGGCCGGGACAGGGAACAATGAGCAGTTCTTC.

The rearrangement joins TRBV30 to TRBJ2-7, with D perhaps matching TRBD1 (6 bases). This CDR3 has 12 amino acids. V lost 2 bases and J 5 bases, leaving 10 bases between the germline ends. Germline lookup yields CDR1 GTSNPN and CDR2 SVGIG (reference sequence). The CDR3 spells CAWSKGDNEQYF. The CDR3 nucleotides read TGTGCCTGGAGTAAGGGGGATAACGAGCAGTACTTC.

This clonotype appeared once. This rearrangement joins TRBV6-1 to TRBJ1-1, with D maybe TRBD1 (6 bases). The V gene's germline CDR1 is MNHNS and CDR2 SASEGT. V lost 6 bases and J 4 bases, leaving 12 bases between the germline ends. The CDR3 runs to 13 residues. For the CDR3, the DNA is TGTGCCAGCAGCGGGGGCGAGGTCACTGAAGCTTTCTTT. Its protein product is CASSGGEVTEAFF.

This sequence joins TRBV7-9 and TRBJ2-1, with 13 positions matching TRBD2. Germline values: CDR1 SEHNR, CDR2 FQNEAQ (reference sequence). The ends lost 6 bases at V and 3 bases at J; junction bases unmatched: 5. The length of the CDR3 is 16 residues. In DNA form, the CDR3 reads TGTGCCAGCAGACTGGGACTAGCGGGGAACTACAATGAGCAGTTCTTC. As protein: CASRLGLAGNYNEQFF.